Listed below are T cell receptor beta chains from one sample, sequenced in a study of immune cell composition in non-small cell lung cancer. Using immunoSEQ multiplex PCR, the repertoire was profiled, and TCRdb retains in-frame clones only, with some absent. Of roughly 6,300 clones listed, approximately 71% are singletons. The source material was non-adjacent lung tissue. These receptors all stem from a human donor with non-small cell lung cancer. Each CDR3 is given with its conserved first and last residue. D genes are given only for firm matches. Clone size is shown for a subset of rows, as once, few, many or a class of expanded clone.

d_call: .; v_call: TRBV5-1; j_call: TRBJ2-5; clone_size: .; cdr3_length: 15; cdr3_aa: CASSLSPTYQETQYF; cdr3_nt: TGCGCCAGCAGCTTGAGCCCCACCTACCAAGAGACCCAGTACTTC
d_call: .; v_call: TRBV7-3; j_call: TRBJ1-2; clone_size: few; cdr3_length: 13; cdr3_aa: CASSPSRGYGYTF; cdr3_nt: TGTGCCAGCAGCCCGTCCCGGGGGTATGGCTACACCTTC
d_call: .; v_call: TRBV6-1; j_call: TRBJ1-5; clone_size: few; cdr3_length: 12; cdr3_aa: CASTGTLSPQHF; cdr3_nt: TGTGCCAGCACAGGAACCCTGTCGCCCCAGCATTTT
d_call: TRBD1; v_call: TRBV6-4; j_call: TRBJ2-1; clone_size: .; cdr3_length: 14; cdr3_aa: CASSAIGQGGEQFF; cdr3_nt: TGTGCCAGCAGTGCCATCGGACAGGGTGGTGAGCAGTTCTTC
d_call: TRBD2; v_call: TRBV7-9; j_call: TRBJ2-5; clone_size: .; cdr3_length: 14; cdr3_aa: CASSRTSGEETQYF; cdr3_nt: TGTGCCAGCAGCAGGACTAGCGGGGAAGAGACCCAGTACTTC
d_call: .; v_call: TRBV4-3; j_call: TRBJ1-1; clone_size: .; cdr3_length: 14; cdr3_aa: CASSQAPTRTEAFF; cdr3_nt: TGCGCCAGCAGCCAAGCCCCTACGAGGACTGAAGCTTTCTTT
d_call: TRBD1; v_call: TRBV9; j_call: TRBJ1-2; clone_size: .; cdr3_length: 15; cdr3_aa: CASSVAGGQRGDYTF; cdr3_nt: TGTGCCAGCAGCGTAGCCGGGGGACAGCGAGGGGACTACACCTTC
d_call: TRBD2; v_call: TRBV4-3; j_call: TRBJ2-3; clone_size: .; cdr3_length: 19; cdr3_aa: CASSQGTGLAGTSTDTQYF; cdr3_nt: TGCGCCAGCAGCCAAGGTACTGGACTAGCGGGGACTTCCACAGATACGCAGTATTTT
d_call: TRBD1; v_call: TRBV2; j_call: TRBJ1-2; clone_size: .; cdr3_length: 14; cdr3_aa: CASTVGQGIYGYTF; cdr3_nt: TGTGCCAGCACGGTTGGACAGGGTATTTATGGCTACACCTTC
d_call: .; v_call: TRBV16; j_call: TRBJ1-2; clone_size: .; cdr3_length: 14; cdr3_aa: CASSQSLPNYGYTF; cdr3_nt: TGTGCCAGCAGCCAATCACTTCCTAACTATGGCTACACCTTC
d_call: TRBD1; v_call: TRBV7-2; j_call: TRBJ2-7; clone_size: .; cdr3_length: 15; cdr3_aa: CASSLADRGPYEQYF; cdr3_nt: TGTGCCAGCAGCTTGGCGGACAGGGGTCCCTACGAGCAGTACTTC
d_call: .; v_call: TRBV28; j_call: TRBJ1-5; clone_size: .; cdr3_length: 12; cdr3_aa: CASSSSHQPQHF; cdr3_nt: TGTGCCAGCAGTTCCTCCCATCAGCCCCAGCATTTT
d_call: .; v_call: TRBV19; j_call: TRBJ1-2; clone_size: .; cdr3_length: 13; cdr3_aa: CASSIDRAGGYTF; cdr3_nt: TGTGCCAGTAGTATAGACAGGGCAGGCGGCTACACCTTC
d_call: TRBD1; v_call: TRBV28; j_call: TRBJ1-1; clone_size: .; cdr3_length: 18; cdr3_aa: CASSSLTRTGGGYTEAFF; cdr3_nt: TGTGCCAGCAGTTCCCTAACTAGGACAGGGGGCGGGTACACTGAAGCTTTCTTT
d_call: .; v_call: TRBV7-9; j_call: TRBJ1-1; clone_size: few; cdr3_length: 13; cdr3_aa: CASSLTANTEAFF; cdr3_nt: TGTGCCAGCAGTTTGACAGCGAACACTGAAGCTTTCTTT
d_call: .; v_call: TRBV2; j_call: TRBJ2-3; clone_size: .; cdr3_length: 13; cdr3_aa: CASSFYPTDTQYF; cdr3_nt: TGTGCCAGCAGTTTCTACCCCACAGATACGCAGTATTTT
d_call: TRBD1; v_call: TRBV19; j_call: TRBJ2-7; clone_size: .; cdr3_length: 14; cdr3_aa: CASTATGKSYEQYF; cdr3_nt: TGTGCCAGTACCGCGACAGGGAAGTCCTACGAGCAGTACTTC
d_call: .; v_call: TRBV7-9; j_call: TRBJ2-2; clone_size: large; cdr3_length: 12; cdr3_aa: CASSAQGPELFF; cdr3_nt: TGTGCCAGCAGCGCGCAGGGTCCGGAGCTGTTTTTT
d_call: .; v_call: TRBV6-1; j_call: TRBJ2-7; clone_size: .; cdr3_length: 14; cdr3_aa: CASRRQADSYEQYF; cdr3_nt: TGTGCCAGCAGGAGACAGGCCGACTCCTACGAGCAGTACTTC
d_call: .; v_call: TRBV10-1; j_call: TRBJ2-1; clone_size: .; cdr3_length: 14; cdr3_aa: CASSERTVGNEQFF; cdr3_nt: TGCGCCAGCAGTGAGAGGACAGTTGGTAATGAGCAGTTCTTC
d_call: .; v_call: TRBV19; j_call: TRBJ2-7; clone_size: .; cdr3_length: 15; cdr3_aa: CASSISETSSYEQYF; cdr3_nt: TGTGCCAGTAGTATATCCGAGACATCCTCCTACGAGCAGTACTTC
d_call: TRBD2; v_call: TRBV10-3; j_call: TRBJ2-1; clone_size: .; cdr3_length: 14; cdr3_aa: CAISFGLADNEQFF; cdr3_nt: TGTGCCATCAGCTTCGGACTAGCGGACAATGAGCAGTTCTTC
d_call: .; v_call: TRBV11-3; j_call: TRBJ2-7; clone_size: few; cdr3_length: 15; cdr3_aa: CASSLEQVGSYEQYF; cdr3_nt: TGTGCCAGCAGCTTAGAACAGGTTGGCTCCTACGAGCAGTACTTC
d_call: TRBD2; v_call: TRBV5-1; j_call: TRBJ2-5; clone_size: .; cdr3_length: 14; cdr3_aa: CASSFWTSQETQYF; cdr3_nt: TGCGCCAGCAGCTTTTGGACTAGCCAAGAGACCCAGTACTTC
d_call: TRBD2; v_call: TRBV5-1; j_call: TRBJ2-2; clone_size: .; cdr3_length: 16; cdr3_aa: CASSLRSSGDAGELFF; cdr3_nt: TGCGCCAGCAGCTTGCGGTCTAGCGGGGATGCCGGGGAGCTGTTTTTT